These T cell receptor beta chains were read from a single sample in a study of cytomegalovirus exposure and HLA in healthy donors. The method was immunoSEQ multiplex PCR; TCRdb's version includes in-frame clones alone and lacks a portion of them. The sample carries over 45,000 clones, 65% to 90% recorded once. Material: PBMCs. The receptors here all came from a man aged 25 to 40 in good health and CMV-seronegative. The CDR3 runs from the conserved cysteine through the conserved F or W. A D gene is named only where the DNA matches it firmly. Size is stated for part of the rows, as once, few or many counts, or as a class when the clone is expanded.

.,TRBJ2-7,TRBV18,.,CASSPPSPAYEQYF,TGTGCCAGCTCACCCCCGAGTCCGGCCTACGAGCAGTACTTC
.,TRBJ1-6,TRBV7-2,.,CASSRWLGVYNSPLHF,TGTGCCAGCAGCCGTTGGTTAGGGGTCTATAATTCACCCCTCCACTTT
.,TRBJ2-5,TRBV5-6,TRBD2,CASSLAGAGGPRRRETQYF,TGTGCCAGCAGCTTGGCTGGTGCGGGAGGGCCGAGGCGCCGGGAGACCCAGTACTTC
.,TRBJ2-5,TRBV29-1,TRBD2,CSVNLRLASKRVQETQYF,TGCAGCGTCAACCTCAGACTAGCGTCTAAGAGGGTCCAAGAGACCCAGTACTTC
once,TRBJ2-1,TRBV7-6,.,CASSSPPSLYGGSYNEQFF,TGTGCCAGCAGCTCCCCACCTAGCTTATACGGAGGCTCCTACAATGAGCAGTTCTTC
.,TRBJ1-5,TRBV5-4,.,CASSLTPNQPQHF,TGTGCCAGCAGCCTGACACCGAATCAGCCCCAGCATTTT
.,TRBJ2-5,TRBV7-2,.,CASSLYLEETQYF,TGTGCCAGCAGCTTATACTTGGAAGAGACCCAGTACTTC
.,TRBJ2-2,TRBV4-3,TRBD1,CASSQGTGGTGELFF,TGCGCCAGCAGCCAAGGGACAGGGGGCACCGGGGAGCTGTTTTTT
.,TRBJ2-1,TRBV25-1,TRBD2,CASSDTTQRGGYNEQFF,TGTGCCAGCAGTGATACAACCCAGAGGGGAGGGTACAATGAGCAGTTCTTC
.,TRBJ2-3,TRBV5-1,.,CASSFKDTQYF,TGCGCCAGCAGCTTTAAAGATACGCAGTATTTT
few,TRBJ1-2,TRBV5-4,.,CASSPGGGSSYGYTF,TGTGCCAGCAGCCCGGGTGGAGGGTCTAGCTATGGCTACACCTTC
.,TRBJ1-3,TRBV4-2,TRBD1,CASSPGGISGNTIYF,TGTGCCAGCAGCCCAGGGGGCATCTCTGGAAACACCATATATTTT
.,TRBJ2-3,TRBV5-4,.,CASSSLRGAWAADTQYF,TGTGCCAGCAGCTCGCTCAGGGGGGCGTGGGCAGCAGATACGCAGTATTTT
.,TRBJ2-1,TRBV30,TRBD2,CAWKAGRASRSSYNEQFF,TGTGCCTGGAAAGCCGGGAGGGCCTCTAGGAGCTCCTACAATGAGCAGTTCTTC
.,TRBJ2-2,TRBV5-1,TRBD1,CASSSGTGNTGELFF,TGCGCCAGCAGCTCCGGGACAGGGAACACCGGGGAGCTGTTTTTT
.,TRBJ1-2,TRBV30,.,CAWSIGGAPNYGYTF,TGTGCCTGGAGTATAGGGGGGGCCCCCAACTATGGCTACACCTTC
.,TRBJ2-7,TRBV2,TRBD2,CASSRGSSYEQYF,TGTGCCAGCAGTCGCGGGAGTAGTTACGAGCAGTACTTC
.,TRBJ2-7,TRBV18,.,CASSPQGTYEQYF,TGTGCCAGCTCACCCCAGGGAACCTACGAGCAGTACTTC
.,TRBJ1-4,TRBV11-2,TRBD1,CASSTRTGIEKLFF,TGTGCCAGCAGCACCCGGACAGGGATTGAAAAACTGTTTTTT
.,TRBJ2-7,TRBV28,TRBD1,CASRLDRGEQYF,TGTGCCAGCAGACTGGACAGGGGCGAGCAGTACTTC
.,TRBJ2-7,TRBV5-4,.,CASSRWSTGDYEQYF,TGTGCCAGCAGCAGGTGGAGTACAGGAGATTACGAGCAGTACTTC
.,TRBJ2-3,TRBV29-1,TRBD2,CSVGLAGGRSTDTQYF,TGCAGCGTTGGGCTAGCGGGAGGGCGATCCACAGATACGCAGTATTTT
.,TRBJ1-5,TRBV19,.,CATPAALLDGEDQPQHF,TGTGCCACCCCGGCCGCGCTGTTAGATGGAGAGGATCAGCCCCAGCATTTT
once,TRBJ1-6,TRBV18,TRBD1,CASSPPGQGYSPLHF,TGTGCCAGCTCACCACCGGGACAGGGGTATTCACCCCTCCACTTT
.,TRBJ2-3,TRBV18,.,CASSPRTGTDTQYF,TGTGCCAGCTCACCGAGGACAGGCACAGATACGCAGTATTTT
once,TRBJ1-1,TRBV19,TRBD1,CASSPWTGRTAEAFF,TGTGCCAGTAGTCCATGGACAGGGCGAACGGCTGAAGCTTTCTTT
.,TRBJ1-3,TRBV18,TRBD1,CASSQTGAGNTIYF,TGTGCCAGCTCACAGACAGGGGCTGGAAACACCATATATTTT
.,TRBJ2-3,TRBV7-2,TRBD2,CASSSGLAGGTDTQYF,TGTGCCAGCAGCTCAGGACTAGCGGGGGGTACGGATACGCAGTATTTT
once,TRBJ2-2,TRBV25-1,.,CASSEYSDTGELFF,TGTGCCAGCAGTGAATATAGCGACACCGGGGAGCTGTTTTTT
.,TRBJ1-2,TRBV13,.,CASSLITNYGYTF,TGTGCCAGCAGCTTAATTACTAACTATGGCTACACCTTC
once,TRBJ2-7,TRBV12-5,.,CASGFVGGYEQYF,TGTGCTAGTGGTTTCGTAGGGGGCTACGAGCAGTACTTC
.,TRBJ1-1,TRBV11-2,.,CASSLKGVNTEAFF,TGTGCCAGCAGCTTAAAGGGAGTGAACACTGAAGCTTTCTTT
.,TRBJ1-1,TRBV5-1,TRBD1,CASSLARTGGRTEAFF,TGCGCCAGCAGCTTGGCCCGGACAGGGGGGAGAACTGAAGCTTTCTTT
.,TRBJ2-2,TRBV27,TRBD2,CASSPTPIAGGELFF,TGTGCCAGCAGCCCCACCCCTATAGCGGGGGGGGAGCTGTTTTTT
.,TRBJ1-3,TRBV15,.,CATSPGRGGYTIYF,TGTGCCACCTCCCCCGGGCGCGGAGGTTACACCATATATTTT
.,TRBJ2-7,TRBV7-2,.,CASSQGAVPLGQYF,TGTGCCAGCAGCCAAGGGGCGGTCCCCTTAGGGCAGTACTTC
.,TRBJ2-1,TRBV6-1,TRBD2,CASRGLAGVVNEQFF,TGTGCCAGCAGAGGACTAGCGGGGGTCGTCAATGAGCAGTTCTTC
.,TRBJ2-5,TRBV5-1,.,CASSLGGIQETQYF,TGCGCCAGCAGCTTAGGAGGGATACAAGAGACCCAGTACTTC
.,TRBJ1-1,TRBV9,.,CASSAIEFTEAFF,TGTGCCAGCAGCGCTATCGAGTTCACTGAAGCTTTCTTT
once,TRBJ2-1,TRBV11-2,TRBD1,CASSPYSSGTGAYNEQFF,TGTGCCAGCAGCCCCTACTCCTCCGGGACAGGGGCCTACAATGAGCAGTTCTTC
once,TRBJ1-3,TRBV7-9,TRBD1,CASSFGTGSGNTIYF,TGTGCCAGCAGCTTTGGGACAGGCTCTGGAAACACCATATATTTT
.,TRBJ2-3,TRBV6-6,.,CASSYLTTRDTQYF,TGTGCCAGCAGTTACTTAACTACGAGGGATACGCAGTATTTT
.,TRBJ2-1,TRBV27,TRBD2,CASSFRRGVVNEQFF,TGTGCCAGCAGTTTCCGGCGGGGGGTGGTCAATGAGCAGTTCTTC
.,TRBJ2-3,TRBV7-7,.,CASSLMTLTDTQYF,TGTGCCAGCAGCTTAATGACTCTAACAGATACGCAGTATTTT
.,TRBJ2-7,TRBV7-2,.,CASSFTLGEQYF,TGTGCCAGCAGCTTCACCCTCGGCGAGCAGTACTTC
.,TRBJ2-2,TRBV19,.,CATETRESIPGELFF,TGTGCCACCGAAACCAGGGAATCGATTCCCGGGGAGCTGTTTTTT
.,TRBJ2-3,TRBV18,.,CASSPPRLDRVNTQYF,TGTGCCAGCTCACCACCGAGGCTGGATCGGGTAAATACGCAGTATTTT
.,TRBJ1-1,TRBV15,.,CATSRALVMNTEAFF,TGTGCCACCAGCAGAGCCCTCGTTATGAACACTGAAGCTTTCTTT
once,TRBJ2-7,TRBV27,.,CASSFLGQSYEQYF,TGTGCCAGCAGTTTCCTAGGACAGTCCTACGAGCAGTACTTC
.,TRBJ2-1,TRBV6-5,.,CASSREWYNEQFF,TGTGCCAGCAGTAGGGAGTGGTACAATGAGCAGTTCTTC
few,TRBJ2-5,TRBV6-5,TRBD2,CASSYSGLGEETQYF,TGTGCCAGCAGTTACTCGGGACTAGGGGAAGAGACCCAGTACTTC